This T cell receptor (beta chain) was captured in a study of blood T cell repertoires in COVID-19. Using immunoSEQ multiplex PCR, the repertoire was profiled, and TCRdb retains in-frame clones only, with some absent. In the table there are approximately 150,000 clones, more than 70% of which are singletons. The CDR3 loop spans 15 amino acids. V lost 4 bases and J lost 6, with 18 bases in between. The V gene's germline CDR1 is LNHDA and CDR2 SQIVND (reference sequence). The chain links TRBV19 to TRBJ1-2; perhaps TRBD1 as D (5 bases). Sequenced: peripheral blood. The sequence came from a human donor in a cohort sampled during active COVID-19. DNA for the CDR3: TGTGCCAGTAGTACAATTGGGCGGACATCCGATGGCTACACCTTC. Translating it yields CASSTIGRTSDGYTF.